What follows are 21 T cell receptor beta chains derived from one specimen sequenced in a study of beta chain features in type 1 diabetes. The study, taken as a whole, reports: Researchers report that Type 1 diabetes patients had moderately but significantly shorter TCRB CDR3s across all four CD4+ subsets.

No cognate antigen is known for these TCRs. The isolated RNA, all of it, was reverse transcribed, so expressed TCRB transcripts were what got sequenced. The assay was immunoSEQ multiplex PCR, and TCRdb's table has in-frame clones only and misses some. The repertoire holds 150,000 to 200,000 clones, with about 63% as singletons. Source material: naive CD4+ T cells from blood. Receptors were obtained from a man younger than 45 with type 1 diabetes.

In this sample, this clone turned up a few times. The chain is built from TRBV30 and TRBJ2-1, with D perhaps matching TRBD1 (5 bases). The CDR3 length is 16 residues. Germline assignment: CDR1 GTSNPN and CDR2 SVGIG (reference sequence). V lost 5 bases and J 6 bases, leaving 23 bases between the germline ends. In DNA form, the CDR3 reads TGTGCCTGGTCGAAACTTGGACATCCCTTGGGCAATGAGCAGTTCTTC. Translated, it gives CAWSKLGHPLGNEQFF.

The chain uses TRBV25-1 and TRBJ2-7; 8 bases agree with TRBD1. V lost 4 bases, J lost 7 bases, and 9 bases stayed unmatched. This CDR3 is 14 amino acids long. Germline assignment: CDR1 MGHDK and CDR2 SYGVNS. This chain's CDR3 is CASSVAGQGDEQYF. The CDR3 nucleotides are TGTGCCAGCAGTGTAGCAGGACAGGGTGATGAGCAGTACTTC.

The J gene is TRBJ2-5, the V gene TRBV9; D may match TRBD1 or TRBD2 (5 bases each). With 4 bases removed from V and 0 bases from J, the gap between germline ends came to 10 bases. Germline CDR1 and CDR2: SGDLS and YYNGEE. The CDR3 covers 14 residues. The CDR3 is CASSPEGYQETQYF. In DNA form, the CDR3 reads TGTGCCAGCAGCCCTGAGGGGTACCAAGAGACCCAGTACTTC. The variable domain in full, completed from reference TRBV9 and TRBJ2-5, reads DSGVTQTPKHLITATGQRVTLRCSPRSGDLSVYWYQQSLDQGLQFLIQYYNGEERAKGNILERFSAQQFPDLHSELNLSSLELGDSALYFCASSPEGYQETQYFGPGTRLLVL.

Of note for this clone: In the same sample, other DNA sequences code for this CDR3. J is TRBJ2-7 and V is TRBV30; D is ambiguous. The V end lost 0 bases, the J end lost 5 bases, and 5 bases lay between the germline ends. This CDR3 has 11 residues. CDR1 and CDR2 from the germline V gene are GTSNPN and SVGIG (reference sequence). The CDR3 DNA reads TGTGCCTGGAGTGTACTACACGAGCAGTACTTC. Residues: CAWSVLHEQYF.

The rearrangement links TRBV29-1 to TRBJ1-2; D is uncertain. The CDR3 spans 15 residues. V was shortened by 3 bases and J by 0 bases, with 14 bases between the two germline ends. CDR1 and CDR2 from the germline V gene are SQVTM and ANQGSEA. CDR3 sequence reads: CSVELVKSSNYGYTF. As DNA, the CDR3 is TGCAGCGTTGAGTTAGTTAAGTCGTCTAACTATGGCTACACCTTC.

The CDR3 spells CASSQEAQGTPYGYTF. The CDR3 region has the DNA TGCGCCAGCAGCCAAGAGGCGCAGGGGACACCCTATGGCTACACCTTC. The chain links TRBV4-3 to TRBJ1-2; weak D call: TRBD1 (6 bases). With 0 bases removed from V and 4 bases from J, the gap between germline ends came to 15 bases. The CDR3 loop spans 16 amino acids. CDR1 LGHNA and CDR2 YSLEER come from the germline V gene.

This chain links TRBV13 with TRBJ2-4; 15 positions match TRBD2. Germline assignment: CDR1 PRHDT and CDR2 FYEKMQ (reference sequence). The J segment lost 2 bases and the V segment lost 7 bases, leaving 24 bases of the junction unmatched. The CDR3 totals 23 residues. Written as DNA, the CDR3 is TGTGCCAGCATCCCGATGGGGACTAGCGGGGGGCCCCGAGGGGGAAAGACCAAAAACATTCAGTACTTC. It specifies CASIPMGTSGGPRGGKTKNIQYF.

For the CDR3, the DNA is TGTGCCAGCAGCCAGGGGCCAAGTACCAATCAGCCCCAGCATTTT. Protein sequence: CASSQGPSTNQPQHF. The rearrangement joins TRBV7-9 to TRBJ1-5, with TRBD1 as a possible D gene (6 bases). Germline V gene data show CDR1 as SEHNR and CDR2 as FQNEAQ (reference sequence). V was clipped by 5 bases and J by 3 bases, with 14 bases between them. This CDR3 region has 15 residues.

V gene TRBV4-1 combines with J gene TRBJ1-1; 10 bases map to TRBD1. Trimming took 3 bases from V and 11 from J; bases not matched to a gene: 12. Per the germline V gene, CDR1 is MGHRA and CDR2 is YSYEKL. The length of the CDR3 is 15 residues. CDR3 region: CASSQTGTGADGAFF. For the CDR3, the DNA is TGCGCCAGCAGCCAGACCGGGACAGGGGCGGATGGTGCTTTCTTT.

This chain connects TRBV7-9 to TRBJ2-7, with D maybe TRBD2 (6 bases). CDR1 and CDR2 (germline): SEHNR, FQNEAQ (reference sequence). This CDR3 spans 15 amino acids. The V and J ends lost 5 bases and 2 bases respectively, with 16 bases between them. The CDR3 reads CASSLGGVAPYEQYF. The CDR3 bases are TGTGCCAGCAGCCTTGGCGGGGTTGCGCCCTACGAGCAGTACTTC.

The chain joins TRBV9 to TRBJ2-7; 8 bases agree with TRBD1. V shed 2 bases and J 0 bases; nucleotides not matched to a gene: 4. Germline CDR1 is SGDLS and CDR2 is YYNGEE. This CDR3 comprises 15 residues. CDR3 amino acids: CASSVEGQASYEQYF. The CDR3 DNA reads as TGTGCCAGCAGCGTCGAGGGACAGGCCTCCTACGAGCAGTACTTC.

The table lists this clone with a few counts. This sequence joins TRBV11-2 and TRBJ2-7, with TRBD1 identical over 7 bases. The CDR3 length is 13 residues. V gave up 5 bases and J gave up 6 bases; unmatched junction bases: 7. Germline V lookup: CDR1 SGHAT, CDR2 FQNNGV. The CDR3 DNA sequence: TGTGCCAGCAGCACCCAGACAGGGTCCGAGCAGTACTTC. It is translated as CASSTQTGSEQYF.

J is TRBJ1-1 and V is TRBV20-1; no clear D. Deletions cut 6 bases from V and 5 bases from J, with 10 bases between. The CDR3 covers 11 residues. CDR1 DFQATT and CDR2 SNEGSKA come from the germline V gene (reference sequence). The CDR3 DNA follows: TGCAGTGCCCCTTTGCGGACTGAAGCTTTCTTT. Translated: CSAPLRTEAFF.

This chain links TRBV14 with TRBJ2-5, with 9 positions matching TRBD1. V lost 4 bases to trimming and J lost 2 bases; unmatched junction nucleotides: 5. This CDR3 is built from 15 residues. Germline loops: CDR1 SGHDN, CDR2 FVKESK. CDR3 DNA: TGTGCCAGCAGCCCACAGGGGGCGAGGCAAGAGACCCAGTACTTC. Protein sequence: CASSPQGARQETQYF. Filled out from reference TRBV14 and TRBJ2-5, the complete variable domain reads EAGVTQFPSHSVIEKGQTVTLRCDPISGHDNLYWYRRVMGKEIKFLLHFVKESKQDESGMPNNRFLAERTGGTYSTLKVQPAELEDSGVYFCASSPQGARQETQYFGPGTRLLVL.

This clone appeared once. The gene calls are TRBV7-2 and TRBJ2-3; D remains unclear. The CDR3 extends over 15 amino acids. Germline V gene sequence: CDR1 SGHTA, CDR2 FQGNSA. The V end lost 0 bases, the J end lost 2 bases, and 9 bases lay between the germline ends. CDR3 nucleotides: TGTGCCAGCAGCTTAGCGCCGCAGGCCACAGATACGCAGTATTTT. It yields the protein CASSLAPQATDTQYF.

The table lists this clone with a few counts. V gene TRBV14 combines with J gene TRBJ2-3; D possibly matches TRBD1 or TRBD2 (5 bases each). This CDR3 spans 13 amino acids. Trimming shortened V by 0 bases and J by 8 bases, and 9 bases separated the two germline ends. Per germline, CDR1 SGHDN and CDR2 FVKESK. This chain's CDR3 is CASSQDGGFTQYF. In DNA, the CDR3 is TGTGCCAGCAGCCAAGATGGGGGATTTACGCAGTATTTT.

V and J are TRBV30 and TRBJ2-2; no reliable D call. Germline assignment: CDR1 GTSNPN and CDR2 SVGIG (reference sequence). The CDR3 consists of 16 residues. Between the trimmed V and J ends, which lost 4 bases and 1 base, there was a span of 16 bases. This chain's CDR3 is CAWTHWVGKNTGELFF. CDR3 DNA: TGTGCCTGGACCCACTGGGTAGGGAAGAACACCGGGGAGCTGTTTTTT. The whole variable domain, remainder taken from reference TRBV30 and TRBJ2-2, is SQTIHQWPATLVQPVGSPLSLECTVEGTSNPNLYWYRQAAGRGLQLLFYSVGIGQISSEVPQNLSASRPQDRQFILSSKKLLLSDSGFYLCAWTHWVGKNTGELFFGEGSRLTVL.

The chain is built from TRBV4-3 and TRBJ2-3; D is perhaps TRBD2 (5 bases). This CDR3 comprises 13 residues. The V end was cut by 0 bases, the J end by 5 bases, with 6 bases between. CDR1 is LGHNA, CDR2 YSLEER, per germline. The CDR3 sequence: CASSQEREDTQYF. For the CDR3, the DNA is TGCGCCAGCAGCCAAGAGAGGGAAGATACGCAGTATTTT.

In its sample, this clone was seen a few times. In nucleotides, the CDR3 is TGCGCCAGCAGCCAAGGGTCAGGGCCCGCTGGAGATACGCAGTATTTT. This gives the protein CASSQGSGPAGDTQYF. The genes are TRBV4-1 and TRBJ2-3; a possible D gene is TRBD1 (5 bases). V lost 1 base, J lost 5 bases, and 16 bases lay in between. Germline V gene lookup returns CDR1 MGHRA and CDR2 YSYEKL. The CDR3 runs to 16 residues.

This clone has just a few counts. The genes are TRBV29-1 and TRBJ2-5, with unresolved D. The ends were cut back, 2 bases at V and 1 base at J, with 8 bases in the middle. Germline assignment: CDR1 SQVTM and CDR2 ANQGSEA. CDR3 size: 13 residues. The CDR3 DNA reads TGCAGCGTTGAATTGGCAGCCCAAGAGACCCAGTACTTC. The encoded protein is CSVELAAQETQYF.

V gene TRBV5-6 combines with J gene TRBJ1-2; D gene ambiguous. Germline CDR1 and CDR2: SGHDT and YYEEEE. This CDR3 is built from 12 residues. The V end was cut by 4 bases, the J end by 4 bases, with 8 bases between. In nucleotides, the CDR3 is TGTGCCAGCAGCCAGGACTTCTATGGCTACACCTTC. The encoded protein is CASSQDFYGYTF.